The 31 T cell receptor beta chains given below trace back to one sample, sequenced in a study of blood T cell repertoires in COVID-19. The protocol was immunoSEQ multiplex PCR, while the TCRdb copy is restricted to in-frame clones and leaves out a portion. Of 120,000 to 150,000 clones in the sample, approximately 84% were seen once. The sequenced material came from PBMCs or T cells enriched from blood (not recorded which). These TCRs come from a woman in her late teens or twenties who had been exposed to COVID-19.

V is TRBV19 and J is TRBJ1-2; D is ambiguous. The V gene's germline CDR1 is LNHDA and CDR2 SQIVND (reference sequence). The CDR3 is 11 residues long. Deletions cut 8 bases from V and 8 bases from J, with 12 bases between. Here the CDR3 reads CASLTSWGYTF. In DNA form, the CDR3 reads TGTGCCAGTCTAACGAGTTGGGGCTACACCTTC.

The chain recombines TRBV24-1 with TRBJ2-7; 12 bases align to TRBD2. V gave up 11 bases and J gave up 2 bases; unmatched junction bases: 3. The CDR3 sequence is 13 residues long. Germline CDR1 reads KGHDR; CDR2 reads SFDVKD. CDR3 bases: TGTGCCAGGCGGACTAGCGGGACCTACGAGCAGTACTTC. Its translation: CARRTSGTYEQYF.

This clone has a handful of counts. CDR3 in amino acids: CASSSGTTKGLRTDTQYF. CDR3 nucleotide sequence: TGTGCCAGCAGCAGCGGGACTACAAAAGGTCTACGCACAGATACGCAGTATTTT. The chain is built from TRBV7-2 and TRBJ2-3, with 7 bases aligning to TRBD2. V lost 5 bases to trimming and J lost 1 base; unmatched junction nucleotides: 15. CDR1 and CDR2 from the germline V gene are SGHTA and FQGNSA. This CDR3 spans 18 amino acids.

This rearrangement joins TRBV4-2 to TRBJ1-6; 8 nucleotides line up with TRBD1. The germline V gene encodes CDR1 LGHNA and CDR2 YNFKEQ. V gave up 1 base and J gave up 6 bases; unmatched junction bases: 5. The CDR3 loop spans 16 amino acids. The CDR3 loop is CASSQGTGPLNSPLHF. DNA for the CDR3: TGTGCCAGCAGCCAAGGGACAGGGCCCCTTAATTCACCCCTCCACTTT.

The chain carries TRBV27 and TRBJ2-3; the match to TRBD2 covers 10 bases. V was pared by 7 bases and J by 2 bases, with 12 bases of the junction left unmatched. The CDR3 is 17 residues long. CDR1 and CDR2 from the germline V gene are MNHEY and SMNVEV (reference sequence). The CDR3 loop reads CASTPRRTSGITDTQYF. In nucleotides, the CDR3 is TGTGCCAGCACACCACGACGGACTAGCGGAATCACAGATACGCAGTATTTT.

V and J are TRBV3-1 (or the pseudogene TRBV3-2) and TRBJ1-2; D gene ambiguous. Germline V gene lookup returns CDR1 LGHDT and CDR2 YNNKEL (reference sequence). The CDR3 length is 13 residues. Trimming pared 1 base from V and 4 bases from J, leaving 7 bases between. The CDR3 DNA reads as TGTGCCAGCAGCCAAGCCTCTTCCTATGGCTACACCTTC. This encodes CASSQASSYGYTF.

V usage is TRBV28 and J usage is TRBJ2-7, with TRBD2 identical over 8 bases. CDR1 and CDR2 (germline): MDHEN, SYDVKM. V lost 6 bases and J lost 4; bases outside the gene matches: 5. The CDR3 spans 13 residues. DNA for the CDR3: TGTGCCAGCAGGACTAGCGCCGTATACGAGCAGTACTTC. Amino acids: CASRTSAVYEQYF.

A few counts support this clone. V usage is TRBV28 and J usage is TRBJ1-6; no clear D. Germline loops: CDR1 MDHEN, CDR2 SYDVKM. CDR3 length: 15 amino acids. Trimming pared 8 bases from V and 0 bases from J, leaving 11 bases between. CDR3 coding DNA: TGTGCCAGCCTCTTGACGGGCTCCTATAATTCACCCCTCCACTTT. It specifies CASLLTGSYNSPLHF.

The chain carries TRBV24-1 and TRBJ2-2; 7 nucleotides match TRBD1. Germline CDR1 is KGHDR and CDR2 is SFDVKD. Unmatched junction bases numbered 7, after V lost 7 bases and J lost 3 bases. The CDR3 totals 15 residues. The CDR3 DNA is TGTGCCACCAGCCGACAGGGATCGGACACCGGGGAGCTGTTTTTT. Translation: CATSRQGSDTGELFF.

V and J are TRBV30 and TRBJ1-2, with 7 bases lining up with TRBD1. The germline V gene encodes CDR1 GTSNPN and CDR2 SVGIG (reference sequence). The CDR3 loop spans 13 amino acids. J was trimmed by 8 bases and V by 1 base; bases with no gene match: 7. The CDR3 is CAWSAGGWGGYTF. As DNA, the CDR3 is TGTGCCTGGAGTGCAGGGGGTTGGGGCGGCTACACCTTC.

The rearrangement uses TRBV24-1 and TRBJ2-1; 8 bases match TRBD2. The CDR3 is 15 residues long. Germline CDR1 reads KGHDR; CDR2 reads SFDVKD. V was pared by 4 bases and J by 2 bases, with 3 bases of the junction left unmatched. The CDR3 bases are TGTGCCACCAGTGAAGCGGGAGCTCCCTACAATGAGCAGTTCTTC. This encodes CATSEAGAPYNEQFF.

The chain recombines TRBV7-9 with TRBJ2-1; 14 bases align to TRBD2. V lost 5 bases to trimming and J lost 4 bases; unmatched junction nucleotides: 4. From germline, CDR1 is SEHNR and CDR2 FQNEAQ (reference sequence). CDR3 length: 16 amino acids. CDR3 nucleotides: TGTGCCAGCAGCCTGACTAGCGGGAGGGCATACAATGAGCAGTTCTTC. This codes for CASSLTSGRAYNEQFF.

The CDR3: CASSPDGVYGYTF. The CDR3 DNA sequence: TGCGCCAGCAGCCCAGACGGAGTCTATGGCTACACCTTC. The V gene is TRBV5-1, the J gene TRBJ1-2; the D is unclear. CDR3 size: 13 residues. Trimming removed 4 bases at V and 4 bases at J, with 11 bases between. Germline lookup yields CDR1 SGHRS and CDR2 YFSETQ.

The rearrangement joins TRBV19 to TRBJ2-1; maybe TRBD1 (5 bases). This CDR3 is 14 amino acids long. Trimming shortened V by 9 bases and J by 7 bases, and 19 bases separated the two germline ends. Germline assignment: CDR1 LNHDA and CDR2 SQIVND (reference sequence). DNA for the CDR3: TGTGCCAGCACTCGCGCCCCCAGGGCGAATGAGCAGTTCTTC. Translating gives CASTRAPRANEQFF.

The chain recombines TRBV4-2 with TRBJ2-7, with 10 bases lining up with TRBD2. The CDR3 is made up of 17 amino acids. V lost 0 bases, J lost 0 bases, and 5 bases stayed unmatched. Germline values: CDR1 LGHNA, CDR2 YNFKEQ. The CDR3 reads CASSQEVAGGSSYEQYF. CDR3 nucleotides: TGTGCCAGCAGCCAAGAAGTAGCGGGAGGAAGCTCCTACGAGCAGTACTTC.

This chain links TRBV7-9 with TRBJ2-7, with D tentatively TRBD1 (6 bases). CDR3 size: 14 residues. The germline V gene has CDR1 SEHNR and CDR2 FQNEAQ (reference sequence). The germline V and J ends were trimmed by 5 bases and 1 base, with 12 bases remaining between them. CDR3 in DNA: TGTGCCAGCAGCCCTGCGACAGGTTCCTACGAGCAGTACTTC. Protein sequence: CASSPATGSYEQYF.

The chain links TRBV18 to TRBJ2-2, with a possible D match to TRBD2 (5 bases). Trimming took 3 bases from V and 2 from J, leaving 16 bases between them. Germline lookup yields CDR1 KGHSH and CDR2 LQKENI. The CDR3 covers 17 residues. In DNA, the CDR3 is TGTGCCAGCTCACCTTTCGATCCGGGGATCAACACCGGGGAGCTGTTTTTT. Translation: CASSPFDPGINTGELFF.

The chain carries TRBV7-7 and TRBJ2-1; TRBD2 agrees at 11 bases. The CDR3 has 15 residues. Trimming took 5 bases from V and 7 from J; bases not matched to a gene: 7. The germline CDR1 and CDR2 sequences are SSHAT and FNYEAQ (reference sequence). This chain's CDR3 is CASSKLAGESNEQFF. Written as DNA, the CDR3 is TGTGCCAGCAGCAAACTAGCGGGAGAGAGTAATGAGCAGTTCTTC.

J is TRBJ1-1 and V is TRBV29-1, with D tentatively TRBD1 (6 bases). CDR1 SQVTM and CDR2 ANQGSEA come from the germline V gene. Trimming shortened V by 7 bases and J by 0 bases, and 12 bases separated the two germline ends. The CDR3 spans 13 residues. CDR3 sequence (DNA): TGCAGCGCCAAAACAGGGTTGAACACTGAAGCTTTCTTT. Protein: CSAKTGLNTEAFF. Combining the CDR3 with reference TRBV29-1 and TRBJ1-1 gives the whole variable domain SAVISQKPSRDICQRGTSLTIQCQVDSQVTMMFWYRQQPGQSLTLIATANQGSEATYESGFVIDKFPISRPNLTFSTLTVSNMSPEDSSIYLCSAKTGLNTEAFFGQGTRLTVV.

This chain uses TRBV5-1 with TRBJ2-2, with 8 bases matching TRBD1. Germline CDR1 and CDR2: SGHRS and YFSETQ. Germline trimming cut 2 bases from V and 0 bases from J; bases unmatched to any gene: 0. The CDR3 is 15 residues long. CDR3 sequence: CASSLQGANTGELFF. CDR3 DNA: TGCGCCAGCAGCTTACAGGGGGCGAACACCGGGGAGCTGTTTTTT.

The table lists this clone with a count of one. This chain links TRBV12-3 or TRBV12-4 with TRBJ1-1; TRBD1 matches 7 bases. CDR3 length: 13 residues. The V and J ends lost 6 bases and 5 bases, in that order; junction bases with no gene match: 6. CDR3 nucleotides: TGTGCCAGCAGCATAGAACAGGGGACTGAAGCTTTCTTT. Its protein product is CASSIEQGTEAFF.

The rearrangement uses TRBV6-1 and TRBJ1-1; possible D gene TRBD1, 6 bases. The germline V and J ends were trimmed by 1 base and 5 bases, with 11 bases remaining between them. The germline CDR1 and CDR2 sequences are MNHNS and SASEGT. This CDR3 region has 14 residues. The CDR3 bases are TGTGCCAGCAGTGAAGGGGGGCGGAGGACTGAAGCTTTCTTT. This sequence encodes CASSEGGRRTEAFF.

This clone was seen a few times. The chain recombines TRBV29-1 with TRBJ2-2; a possible D gene is TRBD2 (7 bases). CDR1 is SQVTM, CDR2 ANQGSEA, per germline. Trimming took 6 bases from V and 5 from J, leaving 16 bases between them. This CDR3 contains 14 residues. The CDR3 protein is CSVGGGAGTGELFF. The CDR3, as DNA: TGCAGCGTCGGAGGGGGAGCGGGAACCGGGGAGCTGTTTTTT.

V usage is TRBV5-5 and J usage is TRBJ2-1; 7 bases match TRBD2. CDR1 and CDR2 from the germline V gene are SGHKS and YYEKEE (reference sequence). V was pared by 3 bases and J by 7 bases, with 4 bases of the junction left unmatched. This CDR3 has 13 amino acids. In DNA form, the CDR3 reads TGTGCCAGCAGCTCCCTTAGCGGGAATGAGCAGTTCTTC. As protein: CASSSLSGNEQFF.

The chain joins TRBV3-1 (or the pseudogene TRBV3-2) to TRBJ2-7; 9 bases are a match to TRBD2. The V and J ends lost 4 bases and 4 bases, in that order; junction bases with no gene match: 11. Looked up from germline, CDR1 is LGHDT and CDR2 is YNNKEL (reference sequence). The CDR3 consists of 16 residues. The DNA of the CDR3 is TGTGCCAGCAGCCGGTTAGCGGGAGAGTTTGGGTACGAGCAGTACTTC. It yields the protein CASSRLAGEFGYEQYF.

The chain recombines TRBV9 with TRBJ1-1; D remains ambiguous. The V and J ends lost 0 bases and 7 bases respectively, with 7 bases between them. The CDR3 runs to 12 residues. Germline loops: CDR1 SGDLS, CDR2 YYNGEE. The CDR3 reads CASSVDRGEAFF. In DNA, the CDR3 is TGTGCCAGCAGCGTAGATCGGGGTGAAGCTTTCTTT.

The chain recombines TRBV24-1 with TRBJ2-1; D might be TRBD1 (6 bases). Germline CDR1 and CDR2: KGHDR and SFDVKD. The CDR3 covers 12 residues. The V gene lost 4 bases and the J gene lost 9 bases, with 9 bases spanning the gap. The CDR3 DNA reads as TGTGCCACCAGTGACTCAGGGGTTGAGCAGTTCTTC. As protein: CATSDSGVEQFF.

This clone was detected only once. V and J are TRBV10-3 and TRBJ2-4; possible D gene TRBD1, 6 bases. Germline CDR1 ENHRY, CDR2 SYGVKD. Between the trimmed V and J ends, which lost 0 bases and 4 bases, there was a span of 10 bases. The CDR3 is 15 amino acids. The CDR3: CAISESTQGKNIQYF. The DNA for the CDR3 is TGTGCCATCAGTGAGTCGACTCAGGGGAAAAACATTCAGTACTTC.

About this clone: Other DNA sequences in this specimen translate into the identical CDR3. The chain carries TRBV5-1 and TRBJ2-1; D ambiguous. V was shortened by 0 bases and J by 0 bases, with 7 bases between the two germline ends. CDR1 and CDR2 (germline): SGHRS, YFSETQ. The CDR3 consists of 15 residues. The CDR3 spells CASSLGAASYNEQFF. For the CDR3, the DNA is TGCGCCAGCAGCTTGGGTGCGGCCTCCTACAATGAGCAGTTCTTC.

The genes are TRBV7-2 and TRBJ1-6; D may be TRBD1 (5 bases). There are 15 residues in the CDR3. Germline-derived CDR1 and CDR2 are SGHTA and FQGNSA. Trimming took off 1 base at V and 14 bases at J, with 18 bases between the two ends. CDR3 DNA: TGTGCCAGCAGCTTAGATCGGCAGGGAAGTAGAACCCTCCACTTT. Protein sequence: CASSLDRQGSRTLHF. Complete variable domain (other parts from reference TRBV7-2 and TRBJ1-6): GAGVSQSPSNKVTEKGKDVELRCDPISGHTALYWYRQSLGQGLEFLIYFQGNSAPDKSGLPSDRFSAERTGGSVSTLTIQRTQQEDSAVYLCASSLDRQGSRTLHFGNGTRLTVT.

This sequence joins TRBV3-1 (or the pseudogene TRBV3-2) and TRBJ2-2; 7 bases are a match to TRBD1. Germline values: CDR1 LGHDT, CDR2 YNNKEL (reference sequence). The trim removed 5 bases at V and 0 bases at J, leaving 0 bases unmatched. The CDR3 spans 14 residues. The CDR3 sequence is CASSGTANTGELFF. CDR3 bases: TGTGCCAGCAGCGGGACAGCGAACACCGGGGAGCTGTTTTTT.